This TCR beta chain derives from a study of regulatory T cells in long-lasting Graves disease. Trimming removed 0 bases at V and 1 base at J, with 10 bases between. Germline values: CDR1 DFQATT, CDR2 SNEGSKA (reference sequence). The CDR3 extends over 14 amino acids. The time point denotes: newly diagnosed GD, antithyroid drugs for less than 3 months. Generation of the TCR library employed RNA extracted from PBMCs. Researchers made TCR beta libraries by using iRepertoire HTBI primers and running Arm-PCR on CDR3 regions. As handled by the study authors: Identification of gene segments yielded approximately 62 TRBV and roughly 15 TRBJ across samples. One entry per CDR3 protein results from TCRdb running MiXCR on the multiplex PCR reads. The V and J calls and clone size are TCRdb's, not the authors'. In the table there are more than 300,000 distinct CDR3 sequences, about a sixth of which are singletons.

This clonotype was counted many times. Its matching antigen is unknown. Broader study findings: With 2,500 to 3,500 shared public clonotypes, persistent patients exceeded new patients, who shared more than 750. Relative to newly diagnosed Graves' patients, persistent ones had lower TCR diversity. TRBV28, TRBJ1-2 and TRBJ2-5 emerged as the favored segments in persistent disease.

The TCR comes from a female donor with Graves disease. The material was peripheral blood mononuclear cells (PBMCs), obtained at new diagnosis, from a patient treated with antithyroid drugs. The V call is TRBV20-1, the J call TRBJ2-7; D perhaps matches TRBD1 (6 bases). The CDR3 here is CSARDLRGSYEQYF. The DNA of the CDR3 is TGCAGTGCTAGAGATCTTAGGGGGTCCTACGAGCAGTACTTC.